Listed below are T cell receptor beta chains from one sample, sequenced in a study of graft-versus-host responses after intestinal transplantation. Data came from immunoSEQ multiplex PCR; TCRdb stores just in-frame clones and leaves some out. This table has about 88,000 clones, about 94% appearing once. Antigens for these TCRs are unknown. This specimen consisted of unstimulated CD4+ T cells sorted from spleen or lymph node cells, obtained before transplant. The receptors stem from a human donor who was the organ donor for an intestinal transplant. The CDR3 runs from the conserved cysteine through the conserved F or W. The D gene is left open where the match is weak. Clone size, where shown, is once, few, many, or a class for clones that have expanded.

>TRBJ2-7|.|TRBV10-3|once
CAISDTTGPTYEQYF
TGTGCCATCAGCGATACGACAGGTCCAACCTACGAGCAGTACTTC
>TRBJ1-2|TRBD1|TRBV7-2|.
CASSSTGTKRF
TGTGCCAGCAGCTCGACAGGGACTAAGCGGTTC
>TRBJ2-5|.|TRBV5-4|.
CASSFRSQETQYF
TGTGCCAGCAGCTTTCGCTCACAAGAGACCCAGTACTTC
>TRBJ2-5|.|TRBV4-3|.
CASSQVQGVETQYF
TGCGCCAGCAGCCAAGTCCAGGGCGTAGAGACCCAGTACTTC
>TRBJ1-1|TRBD1|TRBV19|.
CASSIDQGVNTEAFF
TGTGCCAGTAGTATAGATCAGGGGGTGAACACTGAAGCTTTCTTT
>TRBJ2-5|.|TRBV19|.
CASSYGVEETQYF
TGTGCCAGTAGTTATGGGGTCGAAGAGACCCAGTACTTC
>TRBJ1-2|.|TRBV28|.
CASSLGGHYGYTF
TGTGCCAGCAGTTTGGGGGGTCATTATGGCTACACCTTC
>TRBJ2-3|TRBD1|TRBV19|.
CASSIVPGTGDTDTQYF
TGTGCCAGTAGTATCGTCCCCGGGACAGGGGACACAGATACGCAGTATTTT
>TRBJ1-2|.|TRBV30|.
CAWGWGGYTF
TGTGCCTGGGGGTGGGGGGGCTACACCTTC
>TRBJ1-1|.|TRBV10-3|.
CAISEWVRDTSNTEAFF
TGTGCCATCAGTGAGTGGGTCCGGGACACTTCGAACACTGAAGCTTTCTTT
>TRBJ1-1|.|TRBV7-9|.
CASSFGARGTEAFF
TGTGCCAGCAGCTTTGGGGCTCGGGGCACTGAAGCTTTCTTT
>TRBJ1-1|TRBD1|TRBV14|.
CASSNRGWWTEAFF
TGTGCCAGCAGCAACAGGGGTTGGTGGACTGAAGCTTTCTTT
>TRBJ1-5|.|TRBV5-4|.
CASNWDSNQPQHF
TGTGCCAGCAACTGGGACAGCAATCAGCCCCAGCATTTT
>TRBJ2-2|.|TRBV6-6|.
CASGKGTGELFF
TGTGCCAGCGGGAAGGGAACCGGGGAGCTGTTTTTT
>TRBJ1-2|.|TRBV5-4|.
CASSSSVMGGSNYGYTF
TGTGCCAGCAGCTCCTCAGTGATGGGGGGCTCTAACTATGGCTACACCTTC
>TRBJ1-1|.|TRBV12-5|.
CASGPRTVNTEAFF
TGTGCTAGTGGTCCCCGGACGGTGAACACTGAAGCTTTCTTT
>TRBJ2-3|.|TRBV13|.
CASSPRRTDTQYF
TGTGCCAGCAGCCCTCGGCGCACAGATACGCAGTATTTT
>TRBJ2-2|.|TRBV18|.
CASSPSSTGELFF
TGTGCCAGCTCACCTTCGTCCACCGGGGAGCTGTTTTTT
>TRBJ2-2|.|TRBV30|.
CAWSTGTTGELFF
TGTGCCTGGAGTACAGGGACCACCGGGGAGCTGTTTTTT
>TRBJ2-2|TRBD2|TRBV9|.
CASSLGGANTGELFF
TGTGCCAGCAGCCTCGGGGGGGCGAACACCGGGGAGCTGTTTTTT
>TRBJ2-3|TRBD2|TRBV5-4|once
CASSARTSGGTDTQYF
TGTGCCAGCAGCGCCCGCACTAGCGGTGGCACAGATACGCAGTATTTT
>TRBJ2-5|.|TRBV6-1|.
CASSLSGQPKYF
TGTGCCAGCAGCCTAAGTGGCCAGCCCAAGTACTTC
>TRBJ2-4|.|TRBV18|.
CASSPTGTLAKNIQYF
TGTGCCAGCTCACCTACAGGGACCCTAGCCAAAAACATTCAGTACTTC
>TRBJ2-2|.|TRBV25-1|.
CASSEGGRNTGELFF
TGTGCCAGCAGTGAGGGGGGCCGAAACACCGGGGAGCTGTTTTTT
>TRBJ2-1|.|TRBV2|.
CASMRLVTSYNEQFF
TGTGCCAGCATGAGACTAGTCACCTCCTACAATGAGCAGTTCTTC
>TRBJ2-1|TRBD2|TRBV5-8|.
CASSLEAQAGSSYNEQFF
TGTGCCAGCAGCTTGGAAGCCCAAGCGGGGAGCTCCTACAATGAGCAGTTCTTC